A selection of T cell receptor beta chains follows, all from one sample in a study of T cell responses to AZD1222 COVID-19 vaccine. Some clones are missing from TCRdb's copy, which holds only in-frame ones; the method was immunoSEQ multiplex PCR. Of about 84,000 clones in the sample, about 90% were seen once. Sequencing was performed on peripheral blood, taken on day 0 of AZD1222 vaccination. The receptors were sampled from an adult in good health. Each CDR3 is given with its conserved first and last residue. D genes are given only for firm matches. Only some rows state a clone size, as once, few, many or a class for expanded clones.

d_call j_call clone_size v_call cdr3_nt cdr3_aa
TRBD1 TRBJ1-4 - TRBV7-2 TGTGCCAGCAGCTTAGCCCCGGGACAGGGAAGTGAAAAACTGTTTTTT CASSLAPGQGSEKLFF
- TRBJ1-1 - TRBV10-3 TGTGCCATCAGCGTTTGGGGGGAAACTGAAGCTTTCTTT CAISVWGETEAFF
- TRBJ1-2 - TRBV6-2/TRBV6-3 TGTGCCAGCAGTTACCTCGGACGGTCTAACTATGGCTACACCTTC CASSYLGRSNYGYTF
TRBD1 TRBJ1-1 - TRBV7-8 TGTGCCAGCAGCCCGAGACAGGGGGCGAACACTGAAGCTTTCTTT CASSPRQGANTEAFF
TRBD1 TRBJ1-1 few TRBV29-1 TGCAGCGTTGACCCTCAGGGGGCGGGAGCTGAAGCTTTCTTT CSVDPQGAGAEAFF
TRBD2 TRBJ2-1 - TRBV3-1/TRBV3-2 TGTGCCAGCAGCTCGGGCGGCGGGAGGGCGCGGCAAAAGCTATACAATGAGCAGTTCTTC CASSSGGGRARQKLYNEQFF
TRBD2 TRBJ2-1 - TRBV6-5 TGTGCCAGCAGGGGGACTAGCGGGAGTCTAAATGAGCAGTTCTTC CASRGTSGSLNEQFF
- TRBJ2-4 - TRBV5-4 TGTGCCAGCAGCTCCCCCGGCGGACGCAGACAGTACTTC CASSSPGGRRQYF
TRBD1 TRBJ1-1 - TRBV5-1 TGCGCCAGCAGCTTGGTGGGACAGGGGATCACTGAAGCTTTCTTT CASSLVGQGITEAFF
- TRBJ1-2 - TRBV18 TGTGCCAGCTCACCACCAAACTTTAGGTTTGGCTACACCTTC CASSPPNFRFGYTF
TRBD1 TRBJ1-4 - TRBV5-1 TGCGCCAGCAGCCAAGGGACAGCTAATGAAAAACTGTTTTTT CASSQGTANEKLFF
- TRBJ1-1 few TRBV9 TGTGCCAGCAGCGTAGTATCGGGGGAAGGGGAAGCTTTCTTT CASSVVSGEGEAFF
- TRBJ1-2 - TRBV6-5 TGTGCCAGCAGTTACTCGAAGCGGGGAGTAAATGGCTACACCTTC CASSYSKRGVNGYTF
TRBD2 TRBJ2-7 - TRBV29-1 TGCAGCGTTGCCCGGATAGGTCTAGCGGCCTCCTACGAGCAGTACTTC CSVARIGLAASYEQYF
TRBD1 TRBJ1-1 once TRBV6-5 TGTGCCAGCAACCTGCGGACAGGGATGAACACTGAAGCTTTCTTT CASNLRTGMNTEAFF
- TRBJ2-1 - TRBV21-1 TGTGCCAGCCCAACAGACTTGGAAGACTGGGAGCAGTTCTTC CASPTDLEDWEQFF
TRBD1 TRBJ1-1 - TRBV10-1 TGCGCCAGCAGTGCGACAGGGGAACGAGCTTTCTTT CASSATGERAFF
TRBD1 TRBJ2-2 - TRBV11-2 TGTGCCAGCAGCACTCGACAGGGGCAGGGCGGGGAGCTGTTTTTT CASSTRQGQGGELFF
- TRBJ2-1 - TRBV29-1 TGCAGCGTCGATCGGAGCTCCTACAATGAGCAGTTCTTC CSVDRSSYNEQFF
- TRBJ2-5 - TRBV9 TGTGCCAGCAGCGTAGGGGAAGAGACCCAGTACTTC CASSVGEETQYF
- TRBJ2-5 - TRBV30 TGTGCCTCCAGGGGCCCCCAAGAGACCCAGTACTTC CASRGPQETQYF
TRBD2 TRBJ2-1 - TRBV28 TGTGCCAGCAGTCTAGCAGGGACTAGCGGGAGGATCACCTACAATGAGCAGTTCTTC CASSLAGTSGRITYNEQFF
- TRBJ2-5 - TRBV6-5 TGTGCCAGCAGTTACTATCGGGGGCGGGAGACCCAGTACTTC CASSYYRGRETQYF
- TRBJ1-1 once TRBV18 TGTGCCAGCTCAGGGGGGGGAAACACTGAAGCTTTCTTT CASSGGGNTEAFF
TRBD2 TRBJ2-2 - TRBV5-8 TGTGCCAGCAGCTTGGGGACTAGTAGGCTGGTCACCGGGGAGCTGTTTTTT CASSLGTSRLVTGELFF
TRBD1 TRBJ1-2 - TRBV5-6 TGTGCCAGCAGGAGGGACAGAAACTATGGCTACACCTTC CASRRDRNYGYTF
- TRBJ1-5 - TRBV24-1 TGTGCCACCAGTGGCTCGGACGGGGACAATCAGCCCCAGCATTTT CATSGSDGDNQPQHF
- TRBJ1-3 - TRBV9 TGTGCCAGCAGCGTAGAGCCCAATCGAGGAGCAGGAAACACCATATATTTT CASSVEPNRGAGNTIYF
TRBD1 TRBJ1-5 - TRBV19 TGTGCCAGTAGTACCGGACAGGGAAGCCGGCCCCAGCATTTT CASSTGQGSRPQHF
- TRBJ1-1 - TRBV29-1 TGCAGCGTTGCATGGGGGGGATCGAACACTGAAGCTTTCTTT CSVAWGGSNTEAFF
TRBD1 TRBJ2-1 - TRBV10-3 TGTGCCATCAGTGACCTACAGGGGCATGAGCAGTTCTTC CAISDLQGHEQFF
- TRBJ2-1 - TRBV9 TGTGCCAGCAGCCGGGACTTATACAATGAGCAGTTCTTC CASSRDLYNEQFF
- TRBJ1-2 - TRBV7-2 TGTGCCAGCAGCTTAACAGGACTTGGCTACACCTTC CASSLTGLGYTF
- TRBJ2-1 - TRBV5-1 TGCGCCAGCAGCTTGGGCGGGGAATACAATGAGCAGTTCTTC CASSLGGEYNEQFF
- TRBJ1-1 - TRBV6-5 TGTGCCAGCAGTTCGGCGGGGGGGAACACTGAAGCTTTCTTT CASSSAGGNTEAFF
- TRBJ1-5 - TRBV19 TGTGCCAGTAGTAGGGCTTTAGATCAGCCCCAGCATTTT CASSRALDQPQHF